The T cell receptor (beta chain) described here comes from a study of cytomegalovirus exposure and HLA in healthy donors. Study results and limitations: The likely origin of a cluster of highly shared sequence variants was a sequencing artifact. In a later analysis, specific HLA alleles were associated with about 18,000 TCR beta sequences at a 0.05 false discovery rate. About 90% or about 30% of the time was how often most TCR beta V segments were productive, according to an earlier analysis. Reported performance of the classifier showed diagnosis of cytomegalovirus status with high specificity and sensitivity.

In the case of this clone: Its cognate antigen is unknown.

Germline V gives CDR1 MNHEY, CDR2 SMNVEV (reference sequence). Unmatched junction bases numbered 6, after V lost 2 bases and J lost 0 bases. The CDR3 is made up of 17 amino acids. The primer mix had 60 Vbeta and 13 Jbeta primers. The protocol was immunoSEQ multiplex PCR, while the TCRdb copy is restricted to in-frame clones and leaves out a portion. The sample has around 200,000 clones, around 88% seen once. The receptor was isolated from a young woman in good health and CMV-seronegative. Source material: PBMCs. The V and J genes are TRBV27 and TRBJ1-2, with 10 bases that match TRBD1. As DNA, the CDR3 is TGTGCCAGCAGTTTAACCGGGACAGGGGTGGCTAACTATGGCTACACCTTC. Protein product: CASSLTGTGVANYGYTF.